A selection of T cell receptor beta chains follows, all from one sample in a study of T-cell reconstitution after alpha-beta-depleted transplantation in children. MiXCR, run by TCRdb on the PCR reads, gives a single entry per CDR3 protein. The sample includes just over 70,000 distinct CDR3 sequences, just under 7.5% of them seen just once. The material sequenced was PBMCs from the stem cell graft donor, taken from the stem cell graft. The origin of the receptors is a human donor who donated a stem cell graft to a child with acute lymphoblastic leukemia. The CDR3 runs from the conserved cysteine through the conserved F or W. The order of the fields is J gene, V gene, clone size, D gene, CDR3 DNA, CDR3 protein. A D gene is named only where the DNA matches it firmly. Where a row states a size, it is once, few, many or the class of an expanded clone; other rows omit it.

j_gene: TRBJ1-2
v_gene: TRBV27
abundance: -
d_gene: -
CDR3nt: TGTGCCAGCAGTTTCCGGGGCACCTATGGCTACACCTTC
CDR3aa: CASSFRGTYGYTF

j_gene: TRBJ1-4
v_gene: TRBV5-1
abundance: -
d_gene: -
CDR3nt: TGCGCCAGCAGCTTCACGGGATCCGGTAATGAAAAACTGTTTTTT
CDR3aa: CASSFTGSGNEKLFF

j_gene: TRBJ2-2
v_gene: TRBV7-7
abundance: few
d_gene: -
CDR3nt: TGTGCTAGCAGCTTAGAGAACCCGGGACTGAACACCGGGGAGCTGTTTTTT
CDR3aa: CASSLENPGLNTGELFF

j_gene: TRBJ1-2
v_gene: TRBV12-3/TRBV12-4
abundance: -
d_gene: -
CDR3nt: TGTGCCAGCAGTTTCGGGACCCCTAACTATGGCTACACCTTC
CDR3aa: CASSFGTPNYGYTF

j_gene: TRBJ1-5
v_gene: TRBV5-6
abundance: many
d_gene: -
CDR3nt: TGTGCCAGCAGCTTGGGAGGATTTCAGCCCCAGCATTTT
CDR3aa: CASSLGGFQPQHF

j_gene: TRBJ1-5
v_gene: TRBV28
abundance: many
d_gene: -
CDR3nt: TGTGCCAGCAGTTTAGTTTTGCACCCCGGTCAGCCCCAGCATTTT
CDR3aa: CASSLVLHPGQPQHF

j_gene: TRBJ1-1
v_gene: TRBV5-1
abundance: -
d_gene: -
CDR3nt: TGCGCCAGCTCAGAGGGGGGGGGCTTTACTGAAGCTTTCTTT
CDR3aa: CASSEGGGFTEAFF

j_gene: TRBJ1-6
v_gene: TRBV11-2
abundance: many
d_gene: -
CDR3nt: TGTGCCAGCAGCTCGGACAATTCACCCCTCCACTTT
CDR3aa: CASSSDNSPLHF

j_gene: TRBJ1-1
v_gene: TRBV20-1
abundance: many
d_gene: TRBD1
CDR3nt: TGCAGTGCTGGAGGACAGGGACGCACTGAAGCTTTCTTT
CDR3aa: CSAGGQGRTEAFF

j_gene: TRBJ2-5
v_gene: TRBV28
abundance: few
d_gene: -
CDR3nt: TGTGCCAGCAGCCCCGACCGGGGGAAGGACCAAGAGACCCAGTACTTC
CDR3aa: CASSPDRGKDQETQYF

j_gene: TRBJ2-3
v_gene: TRBV4-1
abundance: -
d_gene: -
CDR3nt: TGCGCCAGCAGCCAAGATGAAGGGCGCAGCACAGATACGCGGTATTTT
CDR3aa: CASSQDEGRSTDTRYF

j_gene: TRBJ1-1
v_gene: TRBV11-2
abundance: many
d_gene: -
CDR3nt: TGTGCCAGCAGCTTAGTGTCACAGGGCACTGAAGCTTTCTTT
CDR3aa: CASSLVSQGTEAFF

j_gene: TRBJ2-7
v_gene: TRBV9
abundance: few
d_gene: TRBD2
CDR3nt: TGTGCCAGCAGCGTAGATTCCGGCGGGGGTTCCTACGAGCAGTACTTC
CDR3aa: CASSVDSGGGSYEQYF

j_gene: TRBJ1-3
v_gene: TRBV29-1
abundance: many
d_gene: TRBD1
CDR3nt: TGCAGCGTTTTACAGGGGGCTGGAAACACCATATATTTT
CDR3aa: CSVLQGAGNTIYF

j_gene: TRBJ1-5
v_gene: TRBV29-1
abundance: many
d_gene: -
CDR3nt: TGCAGCGTTGTCACAGGGAGCAATCAGCCCCAGCATTTT
CDR3aa: CSVVTGSNQPQHF

j_gene: TRBJ2-7
v_gene: TRBV10-3
abundance: many
d_gene: -
CDR3nt: TGTGCCATCAGTGAGTCTCAGAAGACAGGTCGCGACGAGCAGTACTTC
CDR3aa: CAISESQKTGRDEQYF

j_gene: TRBJ2-5
v_gene: TRBV20-1
abundance: many
d_gene: -
CDR3nt: TGCAGTGCTAGTCTCAGGGGGGGCGGGCAAGAGACCCAGTACTTC
CDR3aa: CSASLRGGGQETQYF

j_gene: TRBJ1-1
v_gene: TRBV19
abundance: few
d_gene: -
CDR3nt: TGTGCCAGTAGTATAGCTCCTACTGAAGCTTTCTTT
CDR3aa: CASSIAPTEAFF

j_gene: TRBJ2-7
v_gene: TRBV29-1
abundance: -
d_gene: -
CDR3nt: TGCAGCGTTGCCCCTCGGACCGGCTCCTACGAGCAGTACTTC
CDR3aa: CSVAPRTGSYEQYF

j_gene: TRBJ2-6
v_gene: TRBV6-2/TRBV6-3
abundance: many
d_gene: TRBD1
CDR3nt: TGTGCCAGCAGGAACAAGACAGGGAAAACTGGGGCCAACGTCCTGACTTTC
CDR3aa: CASRNKTGKTGANVLTF